This is a list of T cell receptor beta chains from one sample in a study of blood T cell repertoires in COVID-19. Measured with immunoSEQ multiplex PCR; TCRdb has only the in-frame clones, and not every one. Here the sample spans 160,000 or so clones, under 90% being singletons. The specimen was peripheral blood. These receptors were collected from a woman at least 80 years old with acute or convalescent COVID-19. Both conserved end residues are part of each CDR3. The D gene is left open where the match is weak. A row's size may be missing; if present it is once, few, many or a size class.

TRBV7-2,.,.,TRBJ1-2,TGTGCCAGCAGTCCTAGCGAGGGATATGGCTACACCTTC,CASSPSEGYGYTF
TRBV7-6,TRBD2,.,TRBJ2-2,TGTGCCTCGGGACTAGCGGATGCGAACACCGGGGAGCTGTTTTTT,CASGLADANTGELFF
TRBV5-8,TRBD1,once,TRBJ1-2,TGTGCCAGCCCTACAGGGGCGGGTTTTGGCTACACCTTC,CASPTGAGFGYTF
TRBV6-6,.,.,TRBJ2-2,TGTGCCAGCAGTCCATCGGGACTTGGTACAGGCGGGGTAACCGGGGAGCTGTTTTTT,CASSPSGLGTGGVTGELFF
TRBV12-3/TRBV12-4,.,.,TRBJ2-5,TGTGCCAGCAGTTTCATGAGAGAAGAGACCCAGTACTTC,CASSFMREETQYF
TRBV5-1,.,many,TRBJ2-7,TGCGCCAGCAGTTTGAACACCAGGGTCATCGACGAGCAGTACTTC,CASSLNTRVIDEQYF
TRBV27,TRBD1,.,TRBJ2-5,TGTGCCAGCAGTCTGGGACAGGGCGGGCAGACCCAGTACTTC,CASSLGQGGQTQYF
TRBV7-9,.,.,TRBJ1-3,TGTGCCAGCAGACGGGGCTCTGGAAACACCATATATTTT,CASRRGSGNTIYF
TRBV13,TRBD2,once,TRBJ2-4,TGTGCCAGCAGTCGCCGGGAGGGAGGTGGTAACATTCAGTACTTC,CASSRREGGGNIQYF
TRBV28,TRBD1,few,TRBJ1-6,TGTGCCAGCAGTTCCTCACAGGGGGCAAAGGATTCACCCCTCCACTTT,CASSSSQGAKDSPLHF
TRBV28,.,.,TRBJ1-5,TGTGCCAGCAGGCAAGGGGGTAGCAATCAGCCCCAGCATTTT,CASRQGGSNQPQHF
TRBV28,.,.,TRBJ1-5,TGTGCCAGCGGGTACAGTAGCAATCAGCCCCAGCATTTT,CASGYSSNQPQHF
TRBV7-9,TRBD2,.,TRBJ2-7,TGTGCCAGCAGCCCCGGTTGGGGGGGCTCCTACGAGCAGTACTTC,CASSPGWGGSYEQYF